A single sample gave rise to the 4 T cell receptor beta chains below, sequenced in a study of CD8 T cells in ankylosing spondylitis. TCRdb re-called the 5' RACE reads with MiXCR, one entry per CDR3 protein. This sample has about 140,000 distinct CDR3 sequences, with roughly 8% found just once. The sample consisted of synovial fluid, either unsorted or a sorted T cell fraction (not recorded which). The receptors shown here come from a male donor with ankylosing spondylitis.

The sample holds many counts of this clonotype. V gene TRBV5-6 combines with J gene TRBJ1-5, with a weak D call TRBD1 (6 bases). Looked up from germline, CDR1 is SGHDT and CDR2 is YYEEEE. The V and J ends lost 3 bases and 3 bases respectively, with 10 bases between them. The CDR3 spans 14 residues. This chain's CDR3 is CASSSGQNNQPQHF. CDR3 nucleotides: TGTGCCAGCAGCTCCGGACAGAACAATCAGCCCCAGCATTTT.

This clonotype was counted ten times or more. The chain employs TRBV7-3 and TRBJ2-3, with a tentative D call TRBD2 (5 bases). This CDR3 has 15 residues. Trimming left V 5 bases short and J 3 bases short, with 15 bases between. The germline CDR1 and CDR2 sequences are SGHTA and FQGTGA. The CDR3 loop reads CASSPTGGVTDTQYF. The CDR3 DNA is TGTGCCAGCAGCCCTACCGGAGGCGTTACAGATACGCAGTATTTT.

The sample holds many counts of this clonotype. The chain links TRBV5-1 to TRBJ2-5; 9 nucleotides align to TRBD1. This CDR3 is built from 15 residues. The V segment lost 0 bases and the J segment 5 bases; nucleotides outside the gene matches: 5. In germline, CDR1 is SGHRS, CDR2 YFSETQ. The CDR3 coding sequence is TGCGCCAGCAGCTTGGGGGATGACAGGGGGGAGACCCAGTACTTC. Translated: CASSLGDDRGETQYF.

The chain carries TRBV7-2 and TRBJ2-1, with unresolved D. There are 12 residues in the CDR3. The germline CDR1 and CDR2 sequences are SGHTA and FQGNSA. The V and J ends lost 4 bases and 9 bases respectively, with 10 bases between them. The CDR3 bases are TGTGCCAGCAGCTCACTACTAACTGAGCAGTTCTTC. This gives the protein CASSSLLTEQFF. Complete variable domain (other parts from reference TRBV7-2 and TRBJ2-1): GAGVSQSPSNKVTEKGKDVELRCDPISGHTALYWYRQSLGQGLEFLIYFQGNSAPDKSGLPSDRFSAERTGGSVSTLTIQRTQQEDSAVYLCASSSLLTEQFFGPGTRLTVL.